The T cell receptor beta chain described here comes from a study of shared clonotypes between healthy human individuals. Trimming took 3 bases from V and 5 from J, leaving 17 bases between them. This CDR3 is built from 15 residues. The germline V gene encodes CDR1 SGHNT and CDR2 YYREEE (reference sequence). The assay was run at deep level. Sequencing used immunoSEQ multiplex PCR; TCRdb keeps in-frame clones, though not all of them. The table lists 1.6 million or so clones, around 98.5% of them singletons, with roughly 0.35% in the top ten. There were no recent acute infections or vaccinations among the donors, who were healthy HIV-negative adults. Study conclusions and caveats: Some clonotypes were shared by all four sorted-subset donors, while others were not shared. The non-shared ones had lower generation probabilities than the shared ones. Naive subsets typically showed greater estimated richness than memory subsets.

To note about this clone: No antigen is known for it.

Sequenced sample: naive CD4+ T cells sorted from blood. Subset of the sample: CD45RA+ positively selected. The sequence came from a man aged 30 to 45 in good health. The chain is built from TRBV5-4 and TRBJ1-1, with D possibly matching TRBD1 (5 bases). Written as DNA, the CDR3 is TGTGCCAGCAGCTCACTTGGTGGGGGTAAAACTGAAGCTTTCTTT. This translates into CASSSLGGGKTEAFF.